This entry features one TCR beta chain sequence. Its antigen is unidentified. The CDR3 has 15 residues. Looked up from germline, CDR1 is LGHNT and CDR2 is FRNRAP. Trimming left V 1 base short and J 1 base short, with 8 bases between. A multiplex PCR was run with 60 Vbeta primers and 13 Jbeta primers. TCRdb's table, derived via immunoSEQ multiplex PCR, lists solely in-frame clones and lacks some. Its table records roughly 140,000 clones. The data were obtained in a study of cytomegalovirus exposure and HLA in healthy donors. Study information: In an earlier analysis, 117 million unique TCR beta sequences were found from 150 million to 200 million T cells. Study-level points and caveats: Later analysis demonstrated an association between a missense DCLRE1C variant and TCR beta V- and J-gene trimming. The study labeled 170 or so TCR beta chains cytomegalovirus-associated.

Material: PBMCs. V is TRBV12-5 and J is TRBJ1-5; D not certain. The source is a male donor in good health and CMV-seronegative. This CDR3 reads CASGLGILSNQPQHF. The CDR3 nucleotides read TGTGCTAGTGGTTTGGGCATCCTAAGCAATCAGCCCCAGCATTTT.